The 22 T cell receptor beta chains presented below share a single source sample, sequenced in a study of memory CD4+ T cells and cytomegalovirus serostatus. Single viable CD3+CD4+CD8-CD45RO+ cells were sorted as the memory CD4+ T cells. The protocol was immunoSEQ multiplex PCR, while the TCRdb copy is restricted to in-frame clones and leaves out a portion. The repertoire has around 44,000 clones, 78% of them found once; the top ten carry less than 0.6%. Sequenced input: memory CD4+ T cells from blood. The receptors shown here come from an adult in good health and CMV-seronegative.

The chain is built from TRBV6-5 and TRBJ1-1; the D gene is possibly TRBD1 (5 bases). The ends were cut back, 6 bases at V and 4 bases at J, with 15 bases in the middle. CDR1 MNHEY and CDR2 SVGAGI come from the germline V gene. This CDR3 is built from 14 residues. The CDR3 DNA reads TGTGCCAGCAGCCCCCCAGGGATTCCCACTGAAGCTTTCTTT. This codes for CASSPPGIPTEAFF.

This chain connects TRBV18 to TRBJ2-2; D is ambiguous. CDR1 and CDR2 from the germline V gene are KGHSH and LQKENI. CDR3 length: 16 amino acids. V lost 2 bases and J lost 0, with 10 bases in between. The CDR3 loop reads CASSPSPPSNTGELFF. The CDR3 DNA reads TGTGCCAGCTCACCATCACCGCCGTCGAACACCGGGGAGCTGTTTTTT.

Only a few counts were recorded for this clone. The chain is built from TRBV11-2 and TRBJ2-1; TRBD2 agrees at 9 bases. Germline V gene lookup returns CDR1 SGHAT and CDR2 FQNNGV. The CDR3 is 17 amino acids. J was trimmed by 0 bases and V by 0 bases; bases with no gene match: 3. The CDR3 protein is CASSLDAAGGSYNEQFF. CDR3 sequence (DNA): TGTGCCAGCAGCTTAGATGCAGCGGGGGGCTCCTACAATGAGCAGTTCTTC.

The chain's CDR3 is CAWRGHSSTEAFF. The CDR3 DNA sequence: TGTGCCTGGAGGGGACACAGTAGCACTGAAGCTTTCTTT. The rearrangement joins TRBV30 to TRBJ1-1, with D maybe TRBD1 (6 bases). The CDR3 consists of 13 residues. V lost 3 bases and J 4 bases, leaving 12 bases between the germline ends. Germline CDR1 GTSNPN, CDR2 SVGIG (reference sequence).

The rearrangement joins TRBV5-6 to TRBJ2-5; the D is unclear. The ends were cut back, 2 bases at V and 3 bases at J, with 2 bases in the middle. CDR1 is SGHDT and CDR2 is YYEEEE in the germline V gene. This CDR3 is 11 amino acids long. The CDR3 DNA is TGTGCCAGCAGCTTTGAAGAGACCCAGTACTTC. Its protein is CASSFEETQYF. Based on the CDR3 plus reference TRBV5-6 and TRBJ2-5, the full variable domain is DAGVTQSPTHLIKTRGQQVTLRCSPKSGHDTVSWYQQALGQGPQFIFQYYEEEERQRGNFPDRFSGHQFPNYSSELNVNALLLGDSALYLCASSFEETQYFGPGTRLLVL.

CDR3 sequence reads: CASSSGSLWGADNEQFF. The CDR3 nucleotides are TGTGCCAGCAGCTCTGGTAGTTTATGGGGCGCGGACAATGAGCAGTTCTTC. This chain uses TRBV7-9 with TRBJ2-1, with a tentative D call TRBD1 (5 bases). This CDR3 spans 17 amino acids. CDR1 and CDR2 (germline): SEHNR, FQNEAQ (reference sequence). V was shortened by 4 bases and J by 5 bases, with 21 bases between the two germline ends.

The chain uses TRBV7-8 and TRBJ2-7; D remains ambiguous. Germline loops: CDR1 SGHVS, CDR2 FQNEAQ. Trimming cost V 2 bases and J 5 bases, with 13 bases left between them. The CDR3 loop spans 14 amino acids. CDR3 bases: TGTGCCAGCAGCTTAATACTAAAATCGGACGAGCAGTACTTC. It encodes CASSLILKSDEQYF.

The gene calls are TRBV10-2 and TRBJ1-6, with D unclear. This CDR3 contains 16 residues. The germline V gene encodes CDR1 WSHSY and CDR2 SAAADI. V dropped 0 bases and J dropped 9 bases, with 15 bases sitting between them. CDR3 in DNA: TGCGCCAGCAGTGAGTCTTGGAGCGTTGGCGGTTCACCCCTCCACTTT. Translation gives CASSESWSVGGSPLHF.

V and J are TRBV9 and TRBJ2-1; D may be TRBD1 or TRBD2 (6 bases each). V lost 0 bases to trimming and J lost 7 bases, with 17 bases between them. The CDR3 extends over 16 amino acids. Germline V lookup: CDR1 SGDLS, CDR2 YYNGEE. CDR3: CASSVGGRGGSNEQFF. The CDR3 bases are TGTGCCAGCAGCGTAGGGGGGCGGGGAGGATCGAATGAGCAGTTCTTC.

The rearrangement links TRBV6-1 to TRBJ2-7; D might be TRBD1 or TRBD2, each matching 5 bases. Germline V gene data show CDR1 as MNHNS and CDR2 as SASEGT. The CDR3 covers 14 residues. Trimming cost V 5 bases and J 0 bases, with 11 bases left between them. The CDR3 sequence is CASSTGTHSYEQYF. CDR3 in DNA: TGTGCCAGCAGTACCGGGACCCACTCCTACGAGCAGTACTTC.

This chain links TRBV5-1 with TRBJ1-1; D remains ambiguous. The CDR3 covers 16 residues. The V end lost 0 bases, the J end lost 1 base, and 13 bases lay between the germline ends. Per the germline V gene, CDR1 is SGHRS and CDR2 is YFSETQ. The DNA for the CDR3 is TGCGCCAGCAGCTTGGCCCCCGCAGGTTCGAACACTGAAGCTTTCTTT. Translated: CASSLAPAGSNTEAFF.

CDR3 DNA: TGTGCCAGCAGCCTCGACAGTTACACTGAAGCTTTCTTT. The encoded protein is CASSLDSYTEAFF. This rearrangement joins TRBV28 to TRBJ1-1, with D possibly TRBD1 on 5 matching bases. V was shortened by 6 bases and J by 3 bases, with 11 bases between the two germline ends. The CDR3 consists of 13 residues. Germline CDR1 reads MDHEN; CDR2 reads SYDVKM. The full variable domain, with the rest looked up from reference TRBV28 and TRBJ1-1, is DVKVTQSSRYLVKRTGEKVFLECVQDMDHENMFWYRQDPGLGLRLIYFSYDVKMKEKGDIPEGYSVSREKKERFSLILESASTNQTSMYLCASSLDSYTEAFFGQGTRLTVV.

The CDR3 loop reads CASSLAPTMTGKGTEAFF. CDR3 coding DNA: TGTGCCAGCAGCTTAGCGCCAACAATGACAGGGAAGGGCACTGAAGCTTTCTTT. The V call is TRBV7-8, the J call TRBJ1-1; 7 positions match TRBD1. Germline values: CDR1 SGHVS, CDR2 FQNEAQ. This CDR3 is 18 amino acids long. V lost 0 bases to trimming and J lost 4 bases; unmatched junction nucleotides: 14.

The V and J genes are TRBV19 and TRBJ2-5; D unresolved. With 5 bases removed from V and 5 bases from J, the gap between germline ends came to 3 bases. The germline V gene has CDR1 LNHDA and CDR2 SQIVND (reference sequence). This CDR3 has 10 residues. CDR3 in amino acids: CASSGETQYF. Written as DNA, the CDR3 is TGTGCCAGTAGTGGGGAGACCCAGTACTTC.

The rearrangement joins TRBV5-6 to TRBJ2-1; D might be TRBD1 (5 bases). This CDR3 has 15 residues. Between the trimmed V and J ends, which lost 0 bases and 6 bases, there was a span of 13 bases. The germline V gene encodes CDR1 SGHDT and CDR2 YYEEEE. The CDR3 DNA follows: TGTGCCAGCAGCTTGGCTGGACAAGCGTCCAATGAGCAGTTCTTC. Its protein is CASSLAGQASNEQFF.

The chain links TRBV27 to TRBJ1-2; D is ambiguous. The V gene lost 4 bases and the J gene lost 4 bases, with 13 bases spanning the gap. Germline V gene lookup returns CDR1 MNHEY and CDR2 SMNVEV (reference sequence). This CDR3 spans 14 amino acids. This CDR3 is CASSYSGGRYGYTF. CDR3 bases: TGTGCCAGCAGTTATTCAGGTGGTCGCTATGGCTACACCTTC.

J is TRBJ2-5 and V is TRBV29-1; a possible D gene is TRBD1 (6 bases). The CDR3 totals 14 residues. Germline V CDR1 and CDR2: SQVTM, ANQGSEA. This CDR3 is CSLNPGHNQETQYF. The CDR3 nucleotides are TGCAGTCTGAACCCGGGACACAACCAAGAGACCCAGTACTTC.

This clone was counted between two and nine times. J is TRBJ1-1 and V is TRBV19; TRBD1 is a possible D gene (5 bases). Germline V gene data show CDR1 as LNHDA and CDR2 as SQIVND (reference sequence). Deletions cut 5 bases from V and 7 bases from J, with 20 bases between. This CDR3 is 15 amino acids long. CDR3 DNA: TGTGCCAGTAGTCAGGGTAGAGGAGTTGTGCGTGAAGCTTTCTTT. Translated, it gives CASSQGRGVVREAFF.

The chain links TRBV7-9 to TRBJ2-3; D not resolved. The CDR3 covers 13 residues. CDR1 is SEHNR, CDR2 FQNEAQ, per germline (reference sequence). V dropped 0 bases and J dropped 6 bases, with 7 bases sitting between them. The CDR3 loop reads CASSLAGRDTQYF. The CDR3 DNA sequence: TGTGCCAGCAGCTTAGCCGGCAGGGATACGCAGTATTTT.

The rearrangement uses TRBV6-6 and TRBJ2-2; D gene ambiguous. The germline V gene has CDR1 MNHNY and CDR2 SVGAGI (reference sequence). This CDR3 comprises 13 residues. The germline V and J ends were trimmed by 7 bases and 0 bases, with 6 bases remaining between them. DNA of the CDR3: TGTGCCAGCAAGGCGGCGAACACCGGGGAGCTGTTTTTT. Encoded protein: CASKAANTGELFF.

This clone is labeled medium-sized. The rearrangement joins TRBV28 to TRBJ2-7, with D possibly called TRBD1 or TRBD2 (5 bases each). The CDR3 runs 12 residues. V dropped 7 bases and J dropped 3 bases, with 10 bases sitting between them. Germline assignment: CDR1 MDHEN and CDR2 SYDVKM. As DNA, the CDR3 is TGTGCCAGCATCGGGGCCAACTACGAGCAGTACTTC. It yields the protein CASIGANYEQYF. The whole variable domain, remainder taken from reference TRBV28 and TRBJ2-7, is DVKVTQSSRYLVKRTGEKVFLECVQDMDHENMFWYRQDPGLGLRLIYFSYDVKMKEKGDIPEGYSVSREKKERFSLILESASTNQTSMYLCASIGANYEQYFGPGTRLTVT.

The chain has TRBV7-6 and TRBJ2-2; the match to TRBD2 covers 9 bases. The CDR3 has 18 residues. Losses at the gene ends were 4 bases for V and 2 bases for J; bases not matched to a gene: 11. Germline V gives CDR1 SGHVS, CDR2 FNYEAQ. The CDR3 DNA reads TGTGCCAGCAGCTCCTCGGGGAGCGGGGGGCTCAACACCGGGGAGCTGTTTTTT. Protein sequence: CASSSSGSGGLNTGELFF.